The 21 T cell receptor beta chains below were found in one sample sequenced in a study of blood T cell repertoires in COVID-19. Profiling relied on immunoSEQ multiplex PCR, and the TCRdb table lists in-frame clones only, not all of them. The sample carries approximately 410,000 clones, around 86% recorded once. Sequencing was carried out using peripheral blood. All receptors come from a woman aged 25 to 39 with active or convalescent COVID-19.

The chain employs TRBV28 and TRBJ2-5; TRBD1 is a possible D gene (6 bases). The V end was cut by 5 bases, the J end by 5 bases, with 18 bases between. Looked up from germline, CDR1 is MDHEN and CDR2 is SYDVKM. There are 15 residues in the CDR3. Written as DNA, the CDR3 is TGTGCCAGCAGTCTACAGGGTATCGGATTGGAGACCCAGTACTTC. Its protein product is CASSLQGIGLETQYF.

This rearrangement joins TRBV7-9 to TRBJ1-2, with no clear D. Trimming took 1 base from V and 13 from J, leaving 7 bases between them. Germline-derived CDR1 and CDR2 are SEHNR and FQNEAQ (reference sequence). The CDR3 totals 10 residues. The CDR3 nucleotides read TGTGCCAGCAGCTTAGAATCTCCCACCTTC. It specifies CASSLESPTF. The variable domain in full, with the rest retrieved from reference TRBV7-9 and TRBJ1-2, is DTGVSQNPRHKITKRGQNVTFRCDPISEHNRLYWYRQTLGQGPEFLTYFQNEAQLEKSRLLSDRFSAERPKGSFSTLEIQRTEQGDSAMYLCASSLESPTFGSGTRLTVV.

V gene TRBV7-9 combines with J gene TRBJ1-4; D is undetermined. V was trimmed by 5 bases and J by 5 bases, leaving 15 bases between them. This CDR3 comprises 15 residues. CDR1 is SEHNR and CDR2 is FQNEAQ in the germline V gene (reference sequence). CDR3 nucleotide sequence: TGTGCCAGCAGCCTCCGAAGTTTGCGAAATGAAAAACTGTTTTTT. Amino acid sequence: CASSLRSLRNEKLFF.

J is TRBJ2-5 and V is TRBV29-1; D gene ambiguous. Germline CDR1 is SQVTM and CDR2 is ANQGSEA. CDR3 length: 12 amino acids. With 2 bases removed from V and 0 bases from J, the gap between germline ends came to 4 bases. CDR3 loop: CSVEINQETQYF. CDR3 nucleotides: TGCAGCGTTGAAATCAACCAAGAGACCCAGTACTTC.

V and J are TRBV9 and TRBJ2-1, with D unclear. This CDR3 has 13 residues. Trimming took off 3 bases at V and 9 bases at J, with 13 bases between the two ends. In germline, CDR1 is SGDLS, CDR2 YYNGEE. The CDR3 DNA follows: TGTGCCAGCAGCGCCGACTGGGTTTCTGAGCAGTTCTTC. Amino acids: CASSADWVSEQFF. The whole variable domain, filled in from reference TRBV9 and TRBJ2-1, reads DSGVTQTPKHLITATGQRVTLRCSPRSGDLSVYWYQQSLDQGLQFLIQYYNGEERAKGNILERFSAQQFPDLHSELNLSSLELGDSALYFCASSADWVSEQFFGPGTRLTVL.

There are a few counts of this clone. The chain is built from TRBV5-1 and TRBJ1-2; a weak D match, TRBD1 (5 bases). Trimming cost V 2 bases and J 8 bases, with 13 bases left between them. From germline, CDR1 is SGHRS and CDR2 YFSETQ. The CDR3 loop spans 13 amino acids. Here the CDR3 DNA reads TGCGCCAGCAGCTTAGGGGCCCTAATGGGCTACACCTTC. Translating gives CASSLGALMGYTF.

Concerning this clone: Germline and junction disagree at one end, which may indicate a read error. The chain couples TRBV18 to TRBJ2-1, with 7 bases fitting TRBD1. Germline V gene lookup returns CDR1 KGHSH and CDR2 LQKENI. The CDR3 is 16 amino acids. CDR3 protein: CASSPLSGQTTMGMVF. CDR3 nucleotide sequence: TGTGCCAGCTCACCACTCTCGGGACAGACCACAATGGGTATGGTCTTC.

The CDR3 loop reads CASSDRRDEQFF. In DNA form, the CDR3 reads TGTGCCAGCAGTGACCGGCGGGATGAGCAGTTCTTC. This chain connects TRBV6-1 to TRBJ2-1; D is perhaps TRBD2 (5 bases). The germline V gene encodes CDR1 MNHNS and CDR2 SASEGT. The CDR3 runs to 12 residues. V was shortened by 3 bases and J by 8 bases, with 8 bases between the two germline ends.

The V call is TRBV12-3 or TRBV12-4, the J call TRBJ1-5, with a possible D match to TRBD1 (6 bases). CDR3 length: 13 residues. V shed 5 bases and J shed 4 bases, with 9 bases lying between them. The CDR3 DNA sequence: TGTGCCAGCAGTGTACAGGGTAATCAGCCCCAGCATTTT. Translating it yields CASSVQGNQPQHF.

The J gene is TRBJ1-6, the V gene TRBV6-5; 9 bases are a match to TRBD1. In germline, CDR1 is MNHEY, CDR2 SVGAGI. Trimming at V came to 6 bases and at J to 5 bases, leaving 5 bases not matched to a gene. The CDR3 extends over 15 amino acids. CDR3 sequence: CASRQQGANNSPLHF. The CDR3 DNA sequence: TGTGCCAGCAGACAACAGGGGGCGAATAATTCACCCCTCCACTTT.

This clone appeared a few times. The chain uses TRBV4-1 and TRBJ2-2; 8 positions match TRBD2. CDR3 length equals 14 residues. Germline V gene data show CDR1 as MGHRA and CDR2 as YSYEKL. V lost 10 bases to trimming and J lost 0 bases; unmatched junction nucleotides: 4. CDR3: CAIAGGPNTGELFF. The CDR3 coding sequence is TGCGCCATCGCGGGAGGACCGAACACCGGGGAGCTGTTTTTT.

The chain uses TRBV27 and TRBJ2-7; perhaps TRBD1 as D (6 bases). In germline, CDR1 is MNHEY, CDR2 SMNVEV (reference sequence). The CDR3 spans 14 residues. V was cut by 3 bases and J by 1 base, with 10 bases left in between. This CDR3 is CASSFRTESYEQYF. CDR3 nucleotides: TGTGCCAGCAGTTTCCGGACAGAGTCCTACGAGCAGTACTTC.

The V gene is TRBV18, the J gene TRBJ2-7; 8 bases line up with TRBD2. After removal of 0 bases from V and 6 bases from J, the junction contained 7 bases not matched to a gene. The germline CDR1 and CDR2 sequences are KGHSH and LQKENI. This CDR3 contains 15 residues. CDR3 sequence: CASSPPGLEEREQYF. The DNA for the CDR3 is TGTGCCAGCTCACCACCGGGACTAGAGGAACGCGAGCAGTACTTC.

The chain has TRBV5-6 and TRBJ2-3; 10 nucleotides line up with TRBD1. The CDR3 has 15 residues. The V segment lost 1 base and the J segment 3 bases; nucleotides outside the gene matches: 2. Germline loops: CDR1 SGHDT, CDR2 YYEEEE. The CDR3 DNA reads TGTGCCAGCAGCTTGTCGGGACAGGGGACAGATACGCAGTATTTT. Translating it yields CASSLSGQGTDTQYF.

The CDR3 DNA reads TGTGCCAGCGGACGGTCTCTAGCGGGAAATTCAGAGACCCAGTACTTC. This gives the protein CASGRSLAGNSETQYF. This sequence joins TRBV2 and TRBJ2-5, with 9 nucleotides matching TRBD2. Germline V CDR1 and CDR2: SNHLY, FYNNEI. V lost 8 bases, J lost 4 bases, and 14 bases stayed unmatched. This CDR3 contains 16 residues.

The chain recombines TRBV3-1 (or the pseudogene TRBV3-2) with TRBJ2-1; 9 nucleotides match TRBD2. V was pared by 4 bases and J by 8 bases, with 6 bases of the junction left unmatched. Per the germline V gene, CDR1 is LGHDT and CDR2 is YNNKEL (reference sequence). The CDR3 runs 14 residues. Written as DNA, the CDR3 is TGTGCCAGCAGCCTCGCGGGGGGGCTCCATGAGCAGTTCTTC. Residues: CASSLAGGLHEQFF.

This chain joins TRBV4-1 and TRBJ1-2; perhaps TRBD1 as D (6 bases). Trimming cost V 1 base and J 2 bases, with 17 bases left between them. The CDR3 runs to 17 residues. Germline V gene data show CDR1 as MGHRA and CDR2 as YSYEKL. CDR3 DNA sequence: TGCGCCAGCAGCCAAGTTATTACGACAGGAGCCAACTATGGCTACACCTTC. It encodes CASSQVITTGANYGYTF.

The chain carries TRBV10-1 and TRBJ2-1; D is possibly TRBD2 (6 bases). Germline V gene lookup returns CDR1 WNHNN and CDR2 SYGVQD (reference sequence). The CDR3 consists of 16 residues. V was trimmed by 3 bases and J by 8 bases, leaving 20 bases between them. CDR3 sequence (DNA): TGCGCCAGCAGTGACTCCCTTTCGCTAGCGTATGATGAGCAGTTCTTC. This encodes CASSDSLSLAYDEQFF.

The CDR3: CASGLLVAGGFSGANVLTF. The CDR3 nucleotides are TGTGCCAGCGGTCTATTGGTAGCGGGGGGGTTCTCTGGGGCCAACGTCCTGACTTTC. The chain combines TRBV6-6 with TRBJ2-6; 11 bases fit TRBD2. Germline V gives CDR1 MNHNY, CDR2 SVGAGI (reference sequence). The CDR3 covers 19 residues. V dropped 8 bases and J dropped 0; count of bases not matched to a gene: 12.

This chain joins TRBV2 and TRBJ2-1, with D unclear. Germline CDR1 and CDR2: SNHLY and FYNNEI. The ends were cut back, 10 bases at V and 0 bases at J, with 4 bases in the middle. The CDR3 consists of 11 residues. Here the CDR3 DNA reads TGTGCCACTAGCTCCTACAATGAGCAGTTCTTC. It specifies CATSSYNEQFF.

The CDR3 sequence is CASSLAAGGLDSIYGYTF. The CDR3 DNA reads as TGTGCCAGCAGCTTGGCCGCAGGGGGGTTAGATTCGATCTATGGCTACACCTTC. The chain has TRBV5-6 and TRBJ1-2; TRBD1 agrees at 7 bases. CDR1 and CDR2 (germline): SGHDT, YYEEEE. V shed 0 bases and J 4 bases; nucleotides not matched to a gene: 15. The CDR3 loop spans 18 amino acids.